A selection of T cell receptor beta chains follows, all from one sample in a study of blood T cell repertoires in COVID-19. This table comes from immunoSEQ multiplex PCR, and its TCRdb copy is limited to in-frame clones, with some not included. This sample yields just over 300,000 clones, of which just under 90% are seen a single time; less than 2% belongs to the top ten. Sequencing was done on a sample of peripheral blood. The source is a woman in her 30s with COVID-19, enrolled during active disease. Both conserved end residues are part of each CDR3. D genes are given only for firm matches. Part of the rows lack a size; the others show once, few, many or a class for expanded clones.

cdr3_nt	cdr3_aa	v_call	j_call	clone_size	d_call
TGTGCCAGCAGTGAAGGTGGCCTAGCGGGGGCAGATACGCAGTATTTT	CASSEGGLAGADTQYF	TRBV25-1	TRBJ2-3	-	TRBD2
TGTGCCAGCAGCGTAGAATCCCTTCCTAGCGGGGGGTTCTACGAGCAGTACTTC	CASSVESLPSGGFYEQYF	TRBV9	TRBJ2-7	-	TRBD2
TGTGCCAGCAGTTGGTATTTTGGGCACAACTATGGCTACACCTTC	CASSWYFGHNYGYTF	TRBV27	TRBJ1-2	-	-
TGTGCCAGCACCTCTAGACTCAGCTATGGCTACACCTTC	CASTSRLSYGYTF	TRBV7-2	TRBJ1-2	-	-
TGTGCCAGCAGCCAAGGAACAATGAATCAGCCCCAGCATTTT	CASSQGTMNQPQHF	TRBV3-1/TRBV3-2	TRBJ1-5	-	-
TGTGCCAGTCACAGGGGGCAAGTGAACACTGAAGCTTTCTTT	CASHRGQVNTEAFF	TRBV19	TRBJ1-1	-	TRBD1
TGTGCCAGCAGCCAAGGGGCGGGGACCTCTCCAGATACGCAGTATTTT	CASSQGAGTSPDTQYF	TRBV4-2	TRBJ2-3	-	-
TGCGCCAGCAGCCAGGTGGCTAGCGGGGGGGCGGCCTACAATGAGCAGTTCTTC	CASSQVASGGAAYNEQFF	TRBV5-1	TRBJ2-1	-	TRBD2
TGTGCCAGCAGTCCCACCGCGACAGGGGACACTGAAGCTTTCTTT	CASSPTATGDTEAFF	TRBV28	TRBJ1-1	-	TRBD1
TGTGCCAGCAGGGCCGGGACAGGGGGCAACTATGGCTACACCTTC	CASRAGTGGNYGYTF	TRBV2	TRBJ1-2	-	TRBD1
TGTGCCAGCACGCAAGACAGGGCCACAGATACGCAGTATTTT	CASTQDRATDTQYF	TRBV7-9	TRBJ2-3	-	TRBD1
TGCGCCAGCAGCCAAGATATGGGGAGCAATTCACCCCTCCACTTT	CASSQDMGSNSPLHF	TRBV4-1	TRBJ1-6	-	-
TGTGCCAGCAGTCAACCCAGGACAGGGAGACGGTCACCCCTCCACTTT	CASSQPRTGRRSPLHF	TRBV28	TRBJ1-6	few	TRBD1
TGTGCCAGCAGGGACTGGGGAATCTCTGGAAACACCATATATTTT	CASRDWGISGNTIYF	TRBV7-9	TRBJ1-3	-	-
TGTGCCAGCAAACAGGGGAACTATGGCTACACCTTC	CASKQGNYGYTF	TRBV6-6	TRBJ1-2	-	TRBD1
TGTGCCAGCAGCCAAGGGACAGCCTCCTACGAGCAGTACTTC	CASSQGTASYEQYF	TRBV3-1/TRBV3-2	TRBJ2-7	once	-
TGTGCCAGCAGCCCCTCAATGGGGGCGGGGGGCTCGAATACGCAGTATTTT	CASSPSMGAGGSNTQYF	TRBV3-1/TRBV3-2	TRBJ2-3	-	TRBD2
TGTGCCAGCAGTTTAGGGGGGGCCACCGGGGAGCTGTTTTTT	CASSLGGATGELFF	TRBV28	TRBJ2-2	-	-
TGTGCCAGCAGCCTACAGGAGAACCAGCCCCAGCATTTT	CASSLQENQPQHF	TRBV12-3/TRBV12-4	TRBJ1-5	-	-
TGTGCCAGCAGTTGGACTCGGGACAATGAGCAGTTCTTC	CASSWTRDNEQFF	TRBV12-3/TRBV12-4	TRBJ2-1	-	-
TGTGCCAGCAGTTACCGTACAGAGAACACCGGGGAGCTGTTTTTT	CASSYRTENTGELFF	TRBV6-2/TRBV6-3	TRBJ2-2	few	-
TGTGCCAGCAGTTTGACTGAGGGCTACACCTTC	CASSLTEGYTF	TRBV12-3/TRBV12-4	TRBJ1-2	-	-
TGCGCCAGCAGCTTGGAACAGGGGTCAGAGACCCAGTACTTC	CASSLEQGSETQYF	TRBV5-1	TRBJ2-5	once	TRBD1
TGCGCCAGCGGTCCAGGTACCTACGAGCAGTACTTC	CASGPGTYEQYF	TRBV5-1	TRBJ2-7	few	-
TGTGCCAGCAGCCGAGTACAGGACTACGAGCAGTACTTC	CASSRVQDYEQYF	TRBV5-5	TRBJ2-7	once	-
TGTGCCAGCAGCGTAGTTGAATATTGGGGACTAAACACCGGGGAGCTGTTTTTT	CASSVVEYWGLNTGELFF	TRBV9	TRBJ2-2	once	TRBD2
TGTGCCACCCAAACGGACAGTCAAGGGCTCTACGAGCAGTACTTC	CATQTDSQGLYEQYF	TRBV6-5	TRBJ2-7	-	-
TGTGCCAGTAGTATAGGTAGGGGGTACAATGAGCAGTTCTTC	CASSIGRGYNEQFF	TRBV19	TRBJ2-1	-	-
TGCGCCAGCAGCCAAGATTTTGCGGGGACTGAAGCTTTCTTT	CASSQDFAGTEAFF	TRBV4-3	TRBJ1-1	few	-
TGTGCCAGCAGCCTCAACGCGGGGACAGAGAATTCACCCCTCCACTTT	CASSLNAGTENSPLHF	TRBV6-4	TRBJ1-6	-	TRBD1
TGCGCCAGCAGCCAAGGGGTGGTAAAGACTACCGACTCCTACGAGCAGTACTTC	CASSQGVVKTTDSYEQYF	TRBV4-3	TRBJ2-7	-	-
TGTGCCAGCAATCAGGGTCAGGGCACAGATACGCAGTATTTT	CASNQGQGTDTQYF	TRBV7-9	TRBJ2-3	-	-
TGTGCCACCAGCAGAGATTGGGGGGGTCACGGCACAGATACGCAGTATTTT	CATSRDWGGHGTDTQYF	TRBV15	TRBJ2-3	-	TRBD2
TGTGCCAGCAGTGAAGCCGGAGATACGCAGTATTTT	CASSEAGDTQYF	TRBV2	TRBJ2-3	-	-
TGTGCCAGCAGCCTTCAGACAGGCTTGAGCACAGATACGCAGTATTTT	CASSLQTGLSTDTQYF	TRBV7-2	TRBJ2-3	-	-
TGTGCCAGCAGCTCGCGGCTCGTTCGGGGAAACACCATATATTTT	CASSSRLVRGNTIYF	TRBV14	TRBJ1-3	-	-
TGTGCCAGTAGTTCTGGACAGGGGGCCTACGAGCAGTACTTC	CASSSGQGAYEQYF	TRBV19	TRBJ2-7	-	TRBD1
TGTGCCATCAGTGCACGGCAGGGGAGAACTGAAGCTTTCTTT	CAISARQGRTEAFF	TRBV10-3	TRBJ1-1	-	-
TGTGCCAGTAGTCCACCAGGGGAGACTGAAGCTTTCTTT	CASSPPGETEAFF	TRBV19	TRBJ1-1	-	-
TGTGCCAGCAACCCGTACCAACTAGCGGGGGATGGGGATACGCAGTATTTT	CASNPYQLAGDGDTQYF	TRBV7-8	TRBJ2-3	-	TRBD2
TGTGCCACCAGTGATCGGAGCTACGTGAGGGGCTACACCTTC	CATSDRSYVRGYTF	TRBV24-1	TRBJ1-2	-	-
TGCGCCAGCAGCCAACCGGGACAGGCCATCTATGGCTACACCTTC	CASSQPGQAIYGYTF	TRBV4-1	TRBJ1-2	once	TRBD1
TGTGCCAGCAGTACTCGGAGGCAGAGTAACACCGGGGAGCTGTTTTTT	CASSTRRQSNTGELFF	TRBV28	TRBJ2-2	-	-
TGTGCCAGCAAGTGGGACAGGGGGATTAACTATGGCTACACCTTC	CASKWDRGINYGYTF	TRBV2	TRBJ1-2	-	TRBD1
TGCAGCGTTGCCACAGGGGGGATGAGGTCCTACAATGAGCAGTTCTTC	CSVATGGMRSYNEQFF	TRBV29-1	TRBJ2-1	-	TRBD1
TGCAGTGCGCGCGGAGATACGCAGTATTTT	CSARGDTQYF	TRBV20-1	TRBJ2-3	-	-